This T cell receptor beta chain was recorded in a study of shared T cell receptors in the human thymus. The CDR3 runs to 12 residues. Trimming left V 3 bases short and J 8 bases short, with 10 bases between. Germline V gene sequence: CDR1 MGHDK, CDR2 SYGVNS. This clone has a handful of counts. Generated by immunoSEQ multiplex PCR, the TCRdb table keeps only in-frame clones and is missing some. The data hold 500,000 to 550,000 clones, with 78% observed a single time. Separately, the same data were catalogued under a study of human thymus T cells. This second study says: In corrective heart surgery, resections were taken, and these provided the thymus tissue. Among thymic and blood repertoires, usage of V and J genes appeared biased. The related literature has documented a marked overlap of thymic repertoires among unrelated individuals.

This TCR was recovered from a boy younger than two with a congenital heart defect. The chain joins TRBV25-1 to TRBJ1-1; D gene uncertain. The specimen sequenced was thymocytes. CDR3 sequence (DNA): TGTGCCAGCAGTGACGGATGGGCCGAAGCTTTCTTT. It translates to CASSDGWAEAFF.